Presented here are 18 T cell receptor beta chains from one specimen sequenced in a study of CD8 T cells in ankylosing spondylitis. Broader study findings: Ankylosing spondylitis blood seemed to carry a telltale TCR beta motif made of fewer than ten highly homologous variants.

These receptors are not linked to any known antigen. TCRdb reprocessed the 5' RACE reads with MiXCR, giving one entry per CDR3 protein. Among about 800,000 distinct CDR3 sequences listed, approximately 12% were seen once. The specimen was blood, either unsorted or a sorted T cell fraction (not recorded which). The receptors were sampled from a male donor with ankylosing spondylitis.

The rearrangement links TRBV9 to TRBJ2-3, with 11 bases lining up with TRBD2. The V segment lost 6 bases and the J segment 2 bases; nucleotides outside the gene matches: 2. Germline CDR1 SGDLS, CDR2 YYNGEE. CDR3 size: 14 residues. CDR3 coding DNA: TGTGCCAGCACGACTAGCGGGGCCACAGATACGCAGTATTTT. Protein product: CASTTSGATDTQYF.

The chain recombines TRBV20-1 with TRBJ1-5, with 10 bases identical to TRBD1. The CDR3 is 15 residues long. J was trimmed by 4 bases and V by 3 bases; bases with no gene match: 6. CDR1 DFQATT and CDR2 SNEGSKA come from the germline V gene (reference sequence). The CDR3 DNA reads TGCAGTGCTAGCCGGGACAGGGGACGGAATCAGCCCCAGCATTTT. It specifies CSASRDRGRNQPQHF.

This clonotype was observed a few times. The gene calls are TRBV5-1 and TRBJ1-1; D ambiguous. Germline-derived CDR1 and CDR2 are SGHRS and YFSETQ. The CDR3 is 16 amino acids. The V and J ends lost 0 bases and 3 bases respectively, with 15 bases between them. CDR3 coding DNA: TGCGCCAGCAGCTTGGATCCTCGGGAGGGATACACTGAAGCTTTCTTT. Translating it yields CASSLDPREGYTEAFF.

This clonotype occurred a few times. V usage is TRBV30 and J usage is TRBJ2-5; 10 bases match TRBD2. The CDR3 totals 16 residues. J gave up 9 bases and V 0 bases, and 13 bases lay outside the gene matches. The germline V gene has CDR1 GTSNPN and CDR2 SVGIG (reference sequence). The CDR3 bases are TGTGCCTGGAGTGTACTTACAGCGGGAGGGCCTGAGGCCCAGTACTTC. It codes for CAWSVLTAGGPEAQYF.

This clonotype came up a few times. V usage is TRBV5-6 and J usage is TRBJ2-2; a possible D gene is TRBD1 (5 bases). This CDR3 has 16 amino acids. Trimming shortened V by 2 bases and J by 5 bases, and 16 bases separated the two germline ends. The germline V gene has CDR1 SGHDT and CDR2 YYEEEE. For the CDR3, the DNA is TGTGCCAGCAGCTTTAAGAGACCAGGGTGGACCGGGGAGCTGTTTTTT. This gives the protein CASSFKRPGWTGELFF.

The chain is built from TRBV4-3 and TRBJ2-3; tentatively, D is TRBD2 (6 bases). The germline V gene has CDR1 LGHNA and CDR2 YSLEER. The CDR3 loop spans 16 amino acids. With 1 base removed from V and 0 bases from J, the gap between germline ends came to 11 bases. The CDR3 reads CASSQGLATSTDTQYF. For the CDR3, the DNA is TGCGCCAGCAGCCAAGGGCTAGCGACTAGCACAGATACGCAGTATTTT.

This clonotype appeared a few times. The V and J genes are TRBV4-1 and TRBJ1-4; a possible D gene is TRBD1 (5 bases). CDR1 MGHRA and CDR2 YSYEKL come from the germline V gene. This CDR3 contains 16 residues. The V end was cut by 2 bases, the J end by 7 bases, with 17 bases between. The CDR3 spells CASSQLGGGMAEKLFF. CDR3 coding DNA: TGCGCCAGCAGCCAACTCGGGGGAGGGATGGCTGAAAAACTGTTTTTT.

This clonotype was found many times. The genes are TRBV5-1 and TRBJ2-7, with 7 bases aligning to TRBD1. The trim removed 4 bases at V and 4 bases at J, leaving 14 bases unmatched. CDR3 length: 16 residues. CDR1 and CDR2 from the germline V gene are SGHRS and YFSETQ. Here the CDR3 reads CASSPDADRAGYEQYF. The CDR3 region has the DNA TGCGCCAGCAGCCCCGACGCCGACAGGGCTGGTTACGAGCAGTACTTC.

This clonotype appeared a few times. This sequence joins TRBV9 and TRBJ2-6; D gene unclear. This CDR3 comprises 17 residues. The ends were cut back, 0 bases at V and 2 bases at J, with 12 bases in the middle. Germline CDR1 SGDLS, CDR2 YYNGEE. CDR3 DNA sequence: TGTGCCAGCAGCGTAGCTTTCTTCGAAGCTGGGGCCAACGTCCTGACTTTC. Translating it yields CASSVAFFEAGANVLTF. The full variable domain, its missing parts supplied by reference TRBV9 and TRBJ2-6, is DSGVTQTPKHLITATGQRVTLRCSPRSGDLSVYWYQQSLDQGLQFLIQYYNGEERAKGNILERFSAQQFPDLHSELNLSSLELGDSALYFCASSVAFFEAGANVLTFGAGSRLTVL.

The rearrangement joins TRBV20-1 to TRBJ1-4; 7 bases map to TRBD1. Unmatched junction bases numbered 7, after V lost 5 bases and J lost 4 bases. In germline, CDR1 is DFQATT, CDR2 SNEGSKA (reference sequence). The CDR3 consists of 14 residues. The CDR3 sequence is CSAQEGANNEKLFF. CDR3 bases: TGCAGTGCTCAGGAGGGGGCCAATAATGAAAAACTGTTTTTT.

The chain is built from TRBV12-3 or TRBV12-4 and TRBJ2-4; D possibly corresponds to TRBD2 (6 bases). This CDR3 spans 15 amino acids. V was pared by 5 bases and J by 0 bases, with 11 bases between. The chain's CDR3 is CASSADGRAKNIQYF. CDR3 sequence (DNA): TGTGCCAGCAGTGCCGACGGGAGAGCCAAAAACATTCAGTACTTC.

This clonotype was recorded at least ten times. In DNA, the CDR3 is TGCAGTGCCGAGTCTCGGGACTACTCTCTTGAGGGTACGCAGTATTTT. It codes for CSAESRDYSLEGTQYF. The V and J genes are TRBV20-1 and TRBJ2-3, with TRBD2 matching 7 bases. V lost 6 bases and J lost 8; bases outside the gene matches: 20. CDR1 is DFQATT and CDR2 is SNEGSKA in the germline V gene (reference sequence). This CDR3 region has 16 residues.

As DNA, the CDR3 is TGTGCCAGCCAACGCGACTACCGGGAGACCCAGTACTTC. It is translated as CASQRDYRETQYF. This chain uses TRBV7-9 with TRBJ2-5, with a weak D call TRBD2 (5 bases). CDR1 is SEHNR, CDR2 FQNEAQ, per germline (reference sequence). The CDR3 consists of 13 residues. V lost 8 bases and J lost 5, with 15 bases in between.

The gene calls are TRBV28 and TRBJ1-4, with 9 bases that match TRBD1. Germline assignment: CDR1 MDHEN and CDR2 SYDVKM. The CDR3 has 15 residues. V lost 5 bases and J lost 8; bases outside the gene matches: 9. The CDR3 DNA reads TGTGCCAGCAGTGAGACAGGGGGAGATGAAGAAAAACTGTTTTTT. Translation gives CASSETGGDEEKLFF.

This clonotype has only a few counts. This sequence joins TRBV4-3 and TRBJ2-7; D remains ambiguous. V shed 4 bases and J shed 0 bases, with 16 bases lying between them. The CDR3 extends over 16 amino acids. Per the germline V gene, CDR1 is LGHNA and CDR2 is YSLEER. In nucleotides, the CDR3 is TGCGCCAGCAGCCTCATTCTGGGCTCTAGCTCCTACGAGCAGTACTTC. This gives the protein CASSLILGSSSYEQYF.

The chain joins TRBV4-2 to TRBJ2-3, with TRBD1 as a possible D gene (6 bases). V lost 2 bases, J lost 4 bases, and 13 bases lay in between. The CDR3 loop spans 15 amino acids. Germline assignment: CDR1 LGHNA and CDR2 YNFKEQ. The chain's CDR3 is CASSQSGQLADTQYF. The CDR3 bases are TGTGCCAGCAGCCAATCCGGACAGTTGGCAGATACGCAGTATTTT.

This clonotype has only a few counts. The chain is built from TRBV27 and TRBJ1-5; D is uncertain. Germline assignment: CDR1 MNHEY and CDR2 SMNVEV (reference sequence). The CDR3 runs 14 residues. V lost 4 bases to trimming and J lost 4 bases, with 11 bases between them. The CDR3 DNA is TGTGCCAGCAGTTCTGGGAGGGAGAATCAGCCCCAGCATTTT. This codes for CASSSGRENQPQHF.

This clonotype was recorded at least ten times. The genes are TRBV29-1 and TRBJ2-7; 8 bases fit TRBD1. J lost 1 base, V lost 4 bases, and 6 bases had no gene match. The germline V gene encodes CDR1 SQVTM and CDR2 ANQGSEA. CDR3 length: 14 residues. CDR3 bases: TGCAGCGTTGCCAAATGGGACAGGTCCTACGAGCAGTACTTC. This sequence encodes CSVAKWDRSYEQYF.